Listed here are 12 T cell receptor beta chains from one sample, sequenced in a study of OX40 agonist ivuxolimab in advanced cancers. Using immunoSEQ multiplex PCR, the repertoire was profiled, and TCRdb retains in-frame clones only, with some absent. In the table there are 70,000 to 85,000 clones, approximately 90% of which are singletons. The sequencing used CD4+ or CD8+ T cells sorted from blood, collected in a trial of the OX40 agonist ivuxolimab. The origin of the receptors is an adult with an advanced solid tumor such as melanoma, head and neck, liver or kidney cancer.

The V call is TRBV28, the J call TRBJ2-7; weak D call: TRBD2 (7 bases). Germline V gene lookup returns CDR1 MDHEN and CDR2 SYDVKM. The CDR3 extends over 14 amino acids. Trimming took off 6 bases at V and 3 bases at J, with 15 bases between the two ends. The CDR3 region is CASRGGGAIYEQYF. For the CDR3, the DNA is TGTGCCAGCAGGGGCGGGGGCGCCATCTACGAGCAGTACTTC.

J is TRBJ2-1 and V is TRBV14, with TRBD2 identical over 13 bases. J lost 12 bases, V lost 0 bases, and 14 bases had no gene match. Germline-derived CDR1 and CDR2 are SGHDN and FVKESK. This CDR3 has 18 amino acids. CDR3 residues: CASSQERRLAGGPVGQFF. Here the CDR3 DNA reads TGTGCCAGCAGCCAAGAAAGGCGACTAGCGGGAGGTCCTGTCGGGCAGTTCTTC.

The chain recombines TRBV5-8 with TRBJ2-4; 8 bases agree with TRBD2. This CDR3 comprises 16 residues. J was trimmed by 4 bases and V by 3 bases; bases with no gene match: 9. Germline CDR1 and CDR2: SGHTS and YDEGEE. The CDR3, as DNA: TGTGCCAGCAGCTCCATGGGGATAGCGGGGAAAAACATTCAGTACTTC. Its translation is CASSSMGIAGKNIQYF.

This clone was seen just once. The rearrangement links TRBV7-3 to TRBJ2-7, with 12 nucleotides matching TRBD2. The CDR3 is 15 amino acids. CDR1 and CDR2 (germline): SGHTA, FQGTGA. With V trimmed by 4 bases and J by 5 bases, 6 bases remained unmatched. CDR3 bases: TGTGCCAGCAGCTCCGGACTAGCGGGATTTGACGAGCAGTACTTC. Protein product: CASSSGLAGFDEQYF.

V gene TRBV14 combines with J gene TRBJ1-1; D gene unclear. The CDR3 length is 13 residues. In germline, CDR1 is SGHDN, CDR2 FVKESK. V dropped 1 base and J dropped 1 base, with 4 bases sitting between them. This CDR3 reads CASSQGRNTEAFF. The DNA of the CDR3 is TGTGCCAGCAGCCAAGGCCGGAACACTGAAGCTTTCTTT.

The chain joins TRBV11-3 to TRBJ2-5, with 10 bases lining up with TRBD1. The CDR3 covers 15 residues. With V trimmed by 6 bases and J by 4 bases, 8 bases remained unmatched. CDR1 is SGHNT and CDR2 is YENEEA in the germline V gene. The CDR3, as DNA: TGTGCCAGCAGAAAACCGGGACAGGGGTCAGAGACCCAGTACTTC. Protein product: CASRKPGQGSETQYF.

The chain joins TRBV29-1 to TRBJ2-3; 8 positions agree with TRBD2. Germline-derived CDR1 and CDR2 are SQVTM and ANQGSEA. Trimming removed 7 bases from V and 3 bases from J; junction bases left unmatched: 9. The CDR3 consists of 14 residues. Here the CDR3 reads CSADSGEGTDTQYF. DNA of the CDR3: TGCAGCGCCGATAGCGGGGAGGGAACAGATACGCAGTATTTT.

The CDR3 protein is CASSALAGPSTDTQYF. In DNA form, the CDR3 reads TGTGCCAGCAGCGCCCTAGCGGGGCCTAGCACAGATACGCAGTATTTT. The rearrangement uses TRBV9 and TRBJ2-3; 9 bases match TRBD2. Germline CDR1 and CDR2: SGDLS and YYNGEE. V lost 3 bases and J lost 0; bases outside the gene matches: 5. The CDR3 is made up of 16 amino acids.

V and J are TRBV7-9 and TRBJ2-7; D perhaps matches TRBD2 (6 bases). Germline V gene sequence: CDR1 SEHNR, CDR2 FQNEAQ (reference sequence). V lost 5 bases and J lost 3, with 23 bases in between. The CDR3 extends over 17 amino acids. The CDR3 spells CASSPRLPGLSGYEQYF. In DNA, the CDR3 is TGTGCCAGCAGCCCCCGATTACCGGGACTTTCGGGCTACGAGCAGTACTTC.

This chain uses TRBV11-1 with TRBJ2-1; maybe TRBD2 (6 bases). The CDR3 is 16 amino acids. The V gene's germline CDR1 is SGHAT and CDR2 FQDESV (reference sequence). Trimming shortened V by 5 bases and J by 7 bases, and 21 bases separated the two germline ends. In DNA form, the CDR3 reads TGTGCCAGCAGCGGATACAATGGAGGGCCTCGGAATGAGCAGTTCTTC. It yields the protein CASSGYNGGPRNEQFF.

The rearrangement uses TRBV5-1 and TRBJ1-2, with D possibly being TRBD1 (6 bases). Germline V lookup: CDR1 SGHRS, CDR2 YFSETQ. V lost 4 bases to trimming and J lost 6 bases, with 16 bases between them. The CDR3 length is 14 residues. The CDR3 spells CASSPTGQGHGYTF. CDR3 DNA: TGCGCCAGCAGCCCCACCGGCCAGGGGCATGGCTACACCTTC.

The chain is built from TRBV12-5 and TRBJ1-1; 8 bases are a match to TRBD1. The junction had 7 bases not matched to a gene; V was cut back by 3 bases and J by 4 bases. Germline values: CDR1 LGHNT, CDR2 FRNRAP. This CDR3 is 15 amino acids long. In nucleotides, the CDR3 is TGTGCTAGTGGTTTCACCAGGGGGCTCTCCACTGAAGCTTTCTTT. This gives the protein CASGFTRGLSTEAFF.